These 17 T cell receptor beta chains share one sample of origin, sequenced in a study of blood T cell repertoires in COVID-19. The assay was immunoSEQ multiplex PCR, and TCRdb's table has in-frame clones only and misses some. The sample includes 57,000 or so clones, 60% to 85% seen only once; the top ten take roughly a fifth. The specimen sequenced was peripheral blood. The receptors come from a man aged 50-59 years with active or convalescent COVID-19.

The rearrangement joins TRBV5-1 to TRBJ1-4; D is unresolved. Trimming shortened V by 2 bases and J by 0 bases, and 11 bases separated the two germline ends. Per the germline V gene, CDR1 is SGHRS and CDR2 is YFSETQ. CDR3 length: 16 residues. The CDR3 nucleotides read TGCGCCAGCAGCTTACGCGGAGATGCAACTAATGAAAAACTGTTTTTT. It specifies CASSLRGDATNEKLFF.

V gene TRBV7-9 combines with J gene TRBJ1-1; D possibly corresponds to TRBD1 (5 bases). Germline assignment: CDR1 SEHNR and CDR2 FQNEAQ (reference sequence). Between the trimmed V and J ends, which lost 0 bases and 4 bases, there was a span of 9 bases. The CDR3 runs to 14 residues. CDR3 sequence: CASSLAGASTEAFF. The CDR3 DNA sequence: TGTGCCAGCAGCTTAGCTGGGGCGAGCACTGAAGCTTTCTTT.

This chain connects TRBV5-1 to TRBJ2-5; possible D gene TRBD2, 6 bases. CDR1 is SGHRS and CDR2 is YFSETQ in the germline V gene. The CDR3 is made up of 13 amino acids. V shed 5 bases and J shed 1 base, with 9 bases lying between them. The CDR3, as DNA: TGCGCCAGCAGTAGGGAGGTCCAAGAGACCCAGTACTTC. Residues: CASSREVQETQYF.

V is TRBV9 and J is TRBJ2-1; 7 bases are shared with TRBD2. CDR3 length equals 13 residues. V gave up 5 bases and J gave up 7 bases; unmatched junction bases: 6. Germline CDR1 reads SGDLS; CDR2 reads YYNGEE. The CDR3 region is CASSRGGSNEQFF. The CDR3 DNA sequence: TGTGCCAGCAGTAGGGGAGGGAGTAATGAGCAGTTCTTC.

V and J are TRBV19 and TRBJ2-1; no firm D call. CDR1 and CDR2 from the germline V gene are LNHDA and SQIVND (reference sequence). This CDR3 comprises 13 residues. V was cut by 0 bases and J by 4 bases, with 4 bases left in between. DNA of the CDR3: TGTGCCAGTAGTATAGAACTATACAATGAGCAGTTCTTC. Encoded protein: CASSIELYNEQFF.

The V and J genes are TRBV4-2 and TRBJ2-7; 9 nucleotides line up with TRBD2. The germline V gene has CDR1 LGHNA and CDR2 YNFKEQ. The CDR3 spans 17 residues. The J segment lost 2 bases and the V segment lost 0 bases, leaving 8 bases of the junction unmatched. The CDR3 region is CASSQDQTAGGAYEQYF. The CDR3 DNA reads TGTGCCAGCAGCCAAGATCAGACGGCGGGGGGGGCCTACGAGCAGTACTTC.

This chain links TRBV9 with TRBJ2-2; D is unclear. Trimming removed 2 bases from V and 3 bases from J, with 11 bases in between. The length of the CDR3 is 15 residues. Per the germline V gene, CDR1 is SGDLS and CDR2 is YYNGEE. CDR3 loop: CASSVGSQYTGELFF. CDR3 sequence (DNA): TGTGCCAGCAGCGTCGGTAGCCAATACACCGGGGAGCTGTTTTTT.

The chain recombines TRBV2 with TRBJ2-3, with D possibly being TRBD1 (6 bases). Trimming cost V 3 bases and J 3 bases, with 16 bases left between them. The CDR3 runs to 16 residues. Germline assignment: CDR1 SNHLY and CDR2 FYNNEI. The CDR3 bases are TGTGCCAGCAGTGAGGAGACAGGATACGGAACAGATACGCAGTATTTT. This encodes CASSEETGYGTDTQYF.

V gene TRBV3-1 (or the pseudogene TRBV3-2) combines with J gene TRBJ1-5; 7 positions agree with TRBD1. The CDR3 length is 16 residues. In germline, CDR1 is LGHDT, CDR2 YNNKEL (reference sequence). After removal of 6 bases from V and 2 bases from J, the junction contained 10 bases not matched to a gene. CDR3 in DNA: TGTGCCAGCAGTCCCGGGTCCCAGGGGGGCAATCAGCCCCAGCATTTT. Translating gives CASSPGSQGGNQPQHF.

V usage is TRBV19 and J usage is TRBJ1-3; 11 bases line up with TRBD1. V shed 8 bases, J shed 0 bases, and the junction held 0 bases outside the gene matches. This CDR3 has 14 residues. From germline, CDR1 is LNHDA and CDR2 SQIVND (reference sequence). CDR3 bases: TGTGCCAGTGGGACAGGGGGCTCTGGAAACACCATATATTTT. Translation gives CASGTGGSGNTIYF.

V usage is TRBV10-3 and J usage is TRBJ2-7, with D unclear. Looked up from germline, CDR1 is ENHRY and CDR2 is SYGVKD. V was shortened by 3 bases and J by 3 bases, with 3 bases between the two germline ends. The CDR3 sequence is 11 residues long. CDR3 coding DNA: TGTGCCATCAGTGACCGCTACGAGCAGTACTTC. Translation: CAISDRYEQYF.

The rearrangement links TRBV5-4 to TRBJ1-3, with a weak D call TRBD1 (5 bases). The CDR3 is made up of 16 amino acids. The V gene's germline CDR1 is SGHNT and CDR2 YYREEE (reference sequence). The ends were cut back, 0 bases at V and 3 bases at J, with 13 bases in the middle. The DNA of the CDR3 is TGTGCCAGCAGCTTGGCCCCCAGGGTTGGTGGAAACACCATATATTTT. Its protein product is CASSLAPRVGGNTIYF.

The chain has TRBV20-1 and TRBJ2-2; TRBD2 matches 9 bases. Germline CDR1 and CDR2: DFQATT and SNEGSKA (reference sequence). V dropped 3 bases and J dropped 4; count of bases not matched to a gene: 9. The CDR3 length is 16 residues. The CDR3 region is CSASSSSGRFTGELFF. Written as DNA, the CDR3 is TGCAGTGCTAGTTCTTCCAGCGGGAGGTTCACCGGGGAGCTGTTTTTT.

The V and J genes are TRBV6-5 and TRBJ2-7; 7 nucleotides line up with TRBD1. Germline values: CDR1 MNHEY, CDR2 SVGAGI. V shed 3 bases, J shed 6 bases, and the junction held 8 bases outside the gene matches. The CDR3 covers 14 residues. CDR3 sequence: CASSYGDSAREQYF. The CDR3 region has the DNA TGTGCCAGCAGTTATGGGGACAGCGCTCGCGAGCAGTACTTC.

V gene TRBV5-1 combines with J gene TRBJ1-4; the match to TRBD1 covers 8 bases. The CDR3 loop spans 16 amino acids. The trim removed 6 bases at V and 0 bases at J, leaving 7 bases unmatched. In germline, CDR1 is SGHRS, CDR2 YFSETQ. The chain's CDR3 is CASTRQGTATNEKLFF. The DNA of the CDR3 is TGCGCCAGCACCCGACAGGGGACCGCAACTAATGAAAAACTGTTTTTT. Full variable domain (remainder filled in from reference TRBV5-1 and TRBJ1-4): KAGVTQTPRYLIKTRGQQVTLSCSPISGHRSVSWYQQTPGQGLQFLFEYFSETQRNKGNFPGRFSGRQFSNSRSEMNVSTLELGDSALYLCASTRQGTATNEKLFFGSGTQLSVL.

The chain has TRBV9 and TRBJ2-7, with TRBD1 as a possible D gene (6 bases). Deletions cut 3 bases from V and 0 bases from J, with 10 bases between. The germline gives CDR1 SGDLS, CDR2 YYNGEE. The CDR3 totals 14 residues. The CDR3 protein is CASSGTASSYEQYF. CDR3 coding DNA: TGTGCCAGCAGCGGGACAGCAAGCTCCTACGAGCAGTACTTC.

The J gene is TRBJ1-1, the V gene TRBV18, with D hard to call. With 2 bases removed from V and 3 bases from J, the gap between germline ends came to 10 bases. Germline values: CDR1 KGHSH, CDR2 LQKENI. The CDR3 is made up of 14 amino acids. CDR3 sequence (DNA): TGTGCCAGCTCACCAGTGCTTGCGGACACTGAAGCTTTCTTT. It is translated as CASSPVLADTEAFF.